The sequence of this T cell receptor beta chain was determined in a study of CD8+ T cells in alopecia areata. For the study at large: Administration of oral tofacitinib to treated patients was at 5 to 10 mg twice daily. Tofacitinib ran for 6 to 18 months before 6 months off drug.

The CDR3 is 12 amino acids. Germline V lookup: CDR1 SGHRS, CDR2 YFSETQ. The ends were cut back, 0 bases at V and 4 bases at J, with 4 bases in the middle. Study results and caveats: Clonality was higher in lesional than normal scalp, especially in alopecia totalis/universalis.

It was cDNA, reverse transcribed from extracted RNA, that served as the sequencing template. Profiling relied on immunoSEQ multiplex PCR, and the TCRdb table lists in-frame clones only, not all of them. The table records more than 150,000 clones, around 60% of them present only once. CD4+ and CD8+ T cells were sorted from PBMCs stained for CD3, CD4 and CD8. About this clone: Its target is unknown. Other DNA sequences in this specimen translate into the identical CDR3.

Sequencing was performed on CD4+ T cells sorted from blood, taken at week 0. The origin of this receptor is a human donor with alopecia areata. The V gene is TRBV5-1, the J gene TRBJ2-5; D gene ambiguous. The CDR3 loop reads CASSLGRETQYF. The DNA for the CDR3 is TGCGCCAGCAGCTTGGGTAGAGAGACCCAGTACTTC.